These 23 T cell receptor beta chains originate from one sample sequenced in a study of blood T cell repertoires in COVID-19. Sequencing was performed with immunoSEQ multiplex PCR; in TCRdb, only in-frame clones are kept and a portion is missing. The table records 110,000 to 150,000 clones, around 86% of them present only once. The specimen was peripheral blood. Receptors originate from a human donor in a cohort sampled during active COVID-19.

V and J are TRBV28 and TRBJ1-4; 7 bases map to TRBD1. Germline V gives CDR1 MDHEN, CDR2 SYDVKM. J lost 3 bases, V lost 4 bases, and 5 bases had no gene match. The CDR3 sequence is 15 residues long. CDR3 bases: TGTGCCAGCAGTTCCCTCGGGACAGCTAATGAAAAACTGTTTTTT. This translates into CASSSLGTANEKLFF.

The rearrangement uses TRBV4-3 and TRBJ2-7; 8 bases align to TRBD2. The CDR3 spans 18 residues. Germline V gene data show CDR1 as LGHNA and CDR2 as YSLEER. V was clipped by 0 bases and J by 0 bases; unmatched bases: 10. CDR3 loop: CASSQDQIGLALSYEQYF. As DNA, the CDR3 is TGCGCCAGCAGCCAAGACCAGATCGGACTAGCCCTCTCCTACGAGCAGTACTTC.

This clone was recorded once. V usage is TRBV7-2 and J usage is TRBJ2-2; 9 nucleotides align to TRBD2. V lost 8 bases, J lost 4 bases, and 11 bases stayed unmatched. Germline V CDR1 and CDR2: SGHTA, FQGNSA. This CDR3 contains 16 residues. The CDR3 loop reads CASQRSAGGVTGELFF. CDR3 in DNA: TGTGCCAGCCAAAGGTCCGCGGGAGGGGTCACCGGGGAGCTGTTTTTT.

This clone has more than one count but fewer than ten. The J gene is TRBJ1-6, the V gene TRBV3-1 (or the pseudogene TRBV3-2); possibly TRBD1 for D (5 bases). CDR1 and CDR2 from the germline V gene are LGHDT and YNNKEL (reference sequence). V dropped 4 bases and J dropped 8 bases, with 12 bases sitting between them. The CDR3 spans 14 residues. The CDR3 here is CASSLAARDSPLHF. The CDR3 region has the DNA TGTGCCAGCAGCCTAGCGGCCAGGGATTCACCCCTCCACTTT.

The J gene is TRBJ2-7, the V gene TRBV15; 7 bases are a match to TRBD1. Per the germline V gene, CDR1 is LNHNV and CDR2 is YYDKDF (reference sequence). CDR3 length: 13 amino acids. With 1 base clipped from V and 7 bases from J, the junction kept 4 bases outside the gene matches. Here the CDR3 DNA reads TGTGCCACCAGCAGAGGCCAGGGGGAGGAGCAGTACTTC. This encodes CATSRGQGEEQYF. Full variable domain (outside the CDR3, taken from reference TRBV15 and TRBJ2-7): DAMVIQNPRYQVTQFGKPVTLSCSQTLNHNVMYWYQQKSSQAPKLLFHYYDKDFNNEADTPDNFQSRRPNTSFCFLDIRSPGLGDTAMYLCATSRGQGEEQYFGPGTRLTVT.

The chain has TRBV28 and TRBJ1-2; no clear D. Germline CDR1 MDHEN, CDR2 SYDVKM. This CDR3 has 13 amino acids. V gave up 7 bases and J gave up 0 bases, with 9 bases separating them. CDR3 residues: CASIQKSNYGYTF. CDR3 DNA sequence: TGTGCCAGCATCCAGAAATCTAACTATGGCTACACCTTC.

The chain couples TRBV7-9 to TRBJ2-1; the D is unclear. Germline V lookup: CDR1 SEHNR, CDR2 FQNEAQ (reference sequence). The V end was cut by 3 bases, the J end by 7 bases, with 16 bases between. The CDR3 runs 15 residues. The CDR3 reads CASSLGLAMQNEQFF. In DNA form, the CDR3 reads TGTGCCAGCAGCTTGGGCCTGGCTATGCAAAATGAGCAGTTCTTC.

This clone has a single count. The chain carries TRBV3-1 (or the pseudogene TRBV3-2) and TRBJ2-7, with 7 bases aligning to TRBD1. From germline, CDR1 is LGHDT and CDR2 YNNKEL (reference sequence). The CDR3 is made up of 14 amino acids. V shed 1 base and J 6 bases; nucleotides not matched to a gene: 6. Here the CDR3 DNA reads TGTGCCAGCAGCCAAGGCGTAGGGGGCGGCGAGCAGTACTTC. Translating gives CASSQGVGGGEQYF.

The count of this clone is one. This chain's CDR3 is CASSFDRPNTEAFF. The CDR3 bases are TGCGCCAGCAGCTTTGACAGGCCGAACACTGAAGCTTTCTTT. This chain connects TRBV5-1 to TRBJ1-1; D might be TRBD1 (6 bases). Between the trimmed V and J ends, which lost 2 bases and 1 base, there was a span of 9 bases. This CDR3 is 14 amino acids long. CDR1 SGHRS and CDR2 YFSETQ come from the germline V gene. Full variable domain (outside the CDR3, taken from reference TRBV5-1 and TRBJ1-1): KAGVTQTPRYLIKTRGQQVTLSCSPISGHRSVSWYQQTPGQGLQFLFEYFSETQRNKGNFPGRFSGRQFSNSRSEMNVSTLELGDSALYLCASSFDRPNTEAFFGQGTRLTVV.

In DNA form, the CDR3 reads TGTGCCAGCTCACCTCGGACAGGGGATCACTACGAGCAGTACTTC. This sequence encodes CASSPRTGDHYEQYF. The chain joins TRBV18 to TRBJ2-7; TRBD1 matches at 9 bases. V dropped 3 bases and J dropped 3; count of bases not matched to a gene: 6. Per the germline V gene, CDR1 is KGHSH and CDR2 is LQKENI. The CDR3 consists of 15 residues.

V is TRBV19 and J is TRBJ2-6; TRBD1 is a possible D gene (5 bases). The CDR3 sequence is 16 residues long. Per germline, CDR1 LNHDA and CDR2 SQIVND (reference sequence). V lost 5 bases and J 0 bases, leaving 11 bases between the germline ends. The DNA for the CDR3 is TGTGCCAGTAGTGTCGGACACAACTCTGGGGCCAACGTCCTGACTTTC. Translating it yields CASSVGHNSGANVLTF.

The chain uses TRBV11-2 and TRBJ2-3; 11 bases fit TRBD2. After removal of 8 bases from V and 5 bases from J, the junction contained 15 bases not matched to a gene. The CDR3 has 17 amino acids. Looked up from germline, CDR1 is SGHAT and CDR2 is FQNNGV. The CDR3 spells CASARKLAGEGGDTQYF. CDR3 nucleotides: TGTGCCAGCGCCAGGAAACTAGCGGGAGAAGGGGGAGATACGCAGTATTTT.

The chain couples TRBV5-1 to TRBJ1-4; maybe TRBD1 (5 bases). Trimming stripped 3 bases from V and 0 bases from J, with 9 bases between. The CDR3 extends over 15 amino acids. Germline lookup yields CDR1 SGHRS and CDR2 YFSETQ. The CDR3 DNA is TGCGCCAGCAGCTGGGGAGGGGCAACTAATGAAAAACTGTTTTTT. It is translated as CASSWGGATNEKLFF.

The rearrangement links TRBV5-5 to TRBJ1-2; D remains ambiguous. With 0 bases removed from V and 7 bases from J, the gap between germline ends came to 10 bases. The germline V gene encodes CDR1 SGHKS and CDR2 YYEKEE (reference sequence). The CDR3 length is 13 residues. This CDR3 is CASSLVGSGGYTF. DNA for the CDR3: TGTGCCAGCAGCTTGGTAGGTTCGGGTGGCTACACCTTC.

The rearrangement joins TRBV7-2 to TRBJ2-7, with 9 bases aligning to TRBD2. CDR1 SGHTA and CDR2 FQGNSA come from the germline V gene. The CDR3 spans 16 residues. V was pared by 2 bases and J by 2 bases, with 7 bases of the junction left unmatched. As DNA, the CDR3 is TGTGCCAGCAGCTTAATCGGGACTAGCTATGCCTACGAGCAGTACTTC. Translation gives CASSLIGTSYAYEQYF.

This clone came up a few times. Relative to the germline gene, one junction end is altered; a read error may explain this. The rearrangement uses TRBV6-5 and TRBJ2-5, with D unclear. The CDR3 is made up of 13 amino acids. In germline, CDR1 is MNHEY, CDR2 SVGAGI. CDR3 nucleotide sequence: TGTGCCAGCAGTTCCGGCAACCAAGAGGCCCAGTACTTC. Amino acids: CASSSGNQEAQYF.

V is TRBV2 and J is TRBJ1-4; D remains ambiguous. The CDR3 has 11 amino acids. CDR1 SNHLY and CDR2 FYNNEI come from the germline V gene. Trimming stripped 2 bases from V and 10 bases from J, with 5 bases between. Here the CDR3 reads CASSERGKLFF. CDR3 bases: TGTGCCAGCAGTGAAAGAGGAAAACTGTTTTTT.

The rearrangement uses TRBV5-4 and TRBJ2-1; 7 positions agree with TRBD1. This CDR3 contains 17 residues. Germline trimming cut 1 base from V and 3 bases from J; bases unmatched to any gene: 10. CDR1 and CDR2 (germline): SGHNT, YYREEE (reference sequence). The CDR3 DNA reads as TGTGCCAGCAGCTTGAGACCGGGACAGACAAACTACAATGAGCAGTTCTTC. Translated, it gives CASSLRPGQTNYNEQFF.

The chain uses TRBV7-9 and TRBJ1-6, with D hard to call. The ends were cut back, 3 bases at V and 4 bases at J, with 7 bases in the middle. This CDR3 has 14 residues. Germline lookup yields CDR1 SEHNR and CDR2 FQNEAQ (reference sequence). The CDR3 protein is CASSLEVYNSPLHF. As DNA, the CDR3 is TGTGCCAGCAGCTTGGAGGTTTATAATTCACCCCTCCACTTT.

This rearrangement joins TRBV6-5 to TRBJ2-7; 7 nucleotides match TRBD1. The CDR3 consists of 12 residues. Germline assignment: CDR1 MNHEY and CDR2 SVGAGI. Trimming at V came to 5 bases and at J to 6 bases, leaving 4 bases not matched to a gene. This chain's CDR3 is CASSTGVVEQYF. In DNA form, the CDR3 reads TGTGCCAGCAGTACAGGGGTGGTCGAGCAGTACTTC.

CDR3 sequence: CASSVEGVIPETQYF. CDR3 sequence (DNA): TGTGCCAGCAGCGTAGAAGGGGTTATTCCCGAGACCCAGTACTTC. J is TRBJ2-5 and V is TRBV9; perhaps TRBD1 as D (5 bases). This CDR3 is built from 15 residues. Germline CDR1 is SGDLS and CDR2 is YYNGEE. V lost 0 bases and J lost 5, with 14 bases in between. The complete variable domain, with remaining parts taken from reference TRBV9 and TRBJ2-5, reads DSGVTQTPKHLITATGQRVTLRCSPRSGDLSVYWYQQSLDQGLQFLIQYYNGEERAKGNILERFSAQQFPDLHSELNLSSLELGDSALYFCASSVEGVIPETQYFGPGTRLLVL.

Worth noting for this clone: At one end the junction does not follow the germline gene, possibly because of a read error. The genes are TRBV13 and TRBJ1-1; D not certain. The CDR3 runs 16 residues. The germline gives CDR1 PRHDT, CDR2 FYEKMQ (reference sequence). CDR3 residues: CASSLGEYVKHTEAFF. The DNA of the CDR3 is TGTGCCAGCAGCCTAGGAGAGTATGTTAAGCACACTGAAGCTTTCTTT.

The chain has TRBV5-4 and TRBJ2-7; TRBD2 matches at 10 bases. CDR1 and CDR2 from the germline V gene are SGHNT and YYREEE (reference sequence). The CDR3 consists of 17 residues. Unmatched junction bases numbered 6, after V lost 0 bases and J lost 0 bases. The CDR3 region is CASSLGLAGAYSYEQYF. CDR3 nucleotides: TGTGCCAGCAGCTTGGGACTAGCGGGCGCCTACTCCTACGAGCAGTACTTC.